In this sample, the clone carrying this T cell receptor beta chain turned up a few times. Generated by immunoSEQ multiplex PCR, the TCRdb table keeps only in-frame clones and is missing some. The data hold roughly 180,000 clones, with 91% observed a single time. The data were taken from a study of T cell responses to AZD1222 COVID-19 vaccine. The specimen comprised peripheral blood, sampled on day 0 of AZD1222 vaccination. The clonotype originates from an adult in good health.

The DNA for the CDR3 is TGTGCCTGGAGTAGTGAGCGGGGCCTTGAGCAGTTCTTC. Translation: CAWSSERGLEQFF. V is TRBV30 and J is TRBJ2-1, with 7 bases identical to TRBD2. CDR3 length: 13 amino acids. CDR1 and CDR2 from the germline V gene are GTSNPN and SVGIG (reference sequence). V was clipped by 2 bases and J by 9 bases; unmatched bases: 7.